The T cell receptor beta chain under discussion was sequenced for a study of vaccination and CD4 T cells after COVID-19. Whole-study context: Stimuli were overlapping spike peptide pools of SARS-CoV-2 and three common cold coronaviruses (HCoV-NL63, HCoV-OC43, HCoV-229E).

The CDR3 is 13 residues long. Trimming cost V 5 bases and J 9 bases, with 14 bases left between them. Germline V lookup: CDR1 SGHTA, CDR2 FQGNSA. Documented treatment: roughly 11-day PBMC culture with coronavirus spike peptide pools or control peptides (ViraFEST assay). On this clonotype: Its antigen is not identified.

Scientists ran DNA taken from cultured CD4+ T cells through the Oncomine TCR Beta short-read assay for sequencing. TCRdb analysed the PCR reads with MiXCR anew, one entry per CDR3 protein. The data contain approximately 3,000 distinct CDR3 sequences, over 75% of them singletons. The rearrangement links TRBV7-2 to TRBJ1-5; a possible D gene is TRBD1 (6 bases). The material sequenced was CD4+ T cells from blood, cultured in vitro. The TCR sequence derives from a human donor who had recovered from COVID-19. The CDR3 spells CASSPKGGRPQHF. CDR3 nucleotides: TGTGCCAGCAGCCCCAAGGGGGGTAGGCCCCAGCATTTT.